Described below is a single T cell receptor beta chain sequence and its context. The entry originates in a study of control samples from healthy donors and cancer patients. Profiled with immunoSEQ multiplex PCR; TCRdb holds only in-frame clones, not every one. This table has approximately 100,000 clones, roughly 92% appearing once. Looked up from germline, CDR1 is SNHLY and CDR2 is FYNNEI. V dropped 6 bases and J dropped 3 bases, with 9 bases sitting between them. The CDR3 runs 13 residues. V is TRBV2 and J is TRBJ1-5; possible D gene TRBD1, 6 bases. The material sequenced was blood. This TCR came from a human donor in good health. The donor label of this sample is uncertain. CDR3 region: CASRRGNNQPQHF. CDR3 in DNA: TGTGCCAGCAGAAGGGGGAACAATCAGCCCCAGCATTTT. Using reference TRBV2 and TRBJ1-5 for the parts outside the CDR3, the full variable domain is EPEVTQTPSHQVTQMGQEVILRCVPISNHLYFYWYRQILGQKVEFLVSFYNNEISEKSEIFDDQFSVERPDGSNFTLKIRSTKLEDSAMYFCASRRGNNQPQHFGDGTRLSIL.